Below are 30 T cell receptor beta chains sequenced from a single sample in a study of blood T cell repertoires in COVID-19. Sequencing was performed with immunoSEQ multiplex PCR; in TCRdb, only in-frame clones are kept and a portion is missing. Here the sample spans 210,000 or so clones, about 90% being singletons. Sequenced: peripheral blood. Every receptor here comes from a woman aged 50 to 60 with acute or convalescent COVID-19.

The CDR3 nucleotides read TGTGCCAGCAGGCGTCAAACAGGGCTTGGCTACACCTTC. Translation gives CASRRQTGLGYTF. V gene TRBV12-3 or TRBV12-4 combines with J gene TRBJ1-2, with a weak D call TRBD1 (6 bases). This CDR3 comprises 13 residues. V lost 6 bases, J lost 7 bases, and 15 bases lay in between.

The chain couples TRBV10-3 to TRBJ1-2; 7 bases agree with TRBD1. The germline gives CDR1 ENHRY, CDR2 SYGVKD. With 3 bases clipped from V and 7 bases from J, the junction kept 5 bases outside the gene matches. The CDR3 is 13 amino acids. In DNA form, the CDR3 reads TGTGCCATCAGTGATGACAGGGCGGGTGGCTACACCTTC. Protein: CAISDDRAGGYTF.

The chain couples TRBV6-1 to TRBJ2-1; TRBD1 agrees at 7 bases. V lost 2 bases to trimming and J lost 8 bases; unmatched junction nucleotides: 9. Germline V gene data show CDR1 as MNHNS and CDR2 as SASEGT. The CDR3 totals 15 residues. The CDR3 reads CASSEYTTGSYEQFF. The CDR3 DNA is TGTGCCAGCAGTGAATATACGACAGGGTCCTATGAGCAGTTCTTC.

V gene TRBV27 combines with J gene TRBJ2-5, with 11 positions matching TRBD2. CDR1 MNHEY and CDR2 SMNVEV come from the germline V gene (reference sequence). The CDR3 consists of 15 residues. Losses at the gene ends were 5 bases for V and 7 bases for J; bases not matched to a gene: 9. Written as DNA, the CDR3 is TGTGCCAGCAGTGTTTTAGCGGGAGGGCCTGTGACCCAGTACTTC. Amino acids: CASSVLAGGPVTQYF.

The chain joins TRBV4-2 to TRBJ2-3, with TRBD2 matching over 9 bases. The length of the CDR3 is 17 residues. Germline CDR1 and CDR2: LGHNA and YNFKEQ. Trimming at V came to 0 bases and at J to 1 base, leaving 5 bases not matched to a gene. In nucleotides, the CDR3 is TGTGCCAGCAGCCAAGATCTTGCTAGCGGGGGCACAGATACGCAGTATTTT. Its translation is CASSQDLASGGTDTQYF.

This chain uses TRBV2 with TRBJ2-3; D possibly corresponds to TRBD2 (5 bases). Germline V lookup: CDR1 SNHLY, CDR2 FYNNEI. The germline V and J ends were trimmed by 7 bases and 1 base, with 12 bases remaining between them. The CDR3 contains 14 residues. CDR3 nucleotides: TGTGCCAGCATACGGGAATTCGGCACAGATACGCAGTATTTT. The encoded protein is CASIREFGTDTQYF.

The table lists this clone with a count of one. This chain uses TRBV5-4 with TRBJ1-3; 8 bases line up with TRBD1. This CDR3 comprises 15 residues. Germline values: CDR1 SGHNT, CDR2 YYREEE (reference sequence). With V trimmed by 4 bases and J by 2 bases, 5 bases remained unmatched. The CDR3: CASSHTGGTGNTIYF. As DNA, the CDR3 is TGTGCCAGCAGCCACACAGGGGGAACTGGAAACACCATATATTTT.

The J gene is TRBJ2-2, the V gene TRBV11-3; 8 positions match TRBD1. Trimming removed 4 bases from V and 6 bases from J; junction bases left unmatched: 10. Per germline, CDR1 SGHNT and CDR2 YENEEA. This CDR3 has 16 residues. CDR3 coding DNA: TGTGCCAGCAGCTCTGACAGGGGAAAAGGGGCCGGGGAGCTGTTTTTT. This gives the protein CASSSDRGKGAGELFF.

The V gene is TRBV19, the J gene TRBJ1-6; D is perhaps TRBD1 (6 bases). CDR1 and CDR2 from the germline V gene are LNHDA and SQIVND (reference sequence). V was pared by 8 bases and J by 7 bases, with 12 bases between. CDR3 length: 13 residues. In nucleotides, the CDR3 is TGTGCCAGTGCAGGGGTGAGGAATTCACCCCTCCACTTT. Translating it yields CASAGVRNSPLHF.

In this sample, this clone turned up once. This CDR3 reads CASSQIPGGPYEQYF. CDR3 DNA sequence: TGCGCCAGCAGCCAGATACCAGGGGGACCCTACGAGCAGTACTTC. The V gene is TRBV4-3, the J gene TRBJ2-7; 7 nucleotides match TRBD1. The CDR3 has 15 amino acids. The germline V gene encodes CDR1 LGHNA and CDR2 YSLEER. V dropped 3 bases and J dropped 2; count of bases not matched to a gene: 7.

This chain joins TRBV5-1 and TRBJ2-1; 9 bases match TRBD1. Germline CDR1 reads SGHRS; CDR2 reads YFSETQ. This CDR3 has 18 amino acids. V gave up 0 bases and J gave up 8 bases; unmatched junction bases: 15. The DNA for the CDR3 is TGCGCCAGCAGCTTGGGGGGCGTCCCGGGACAGGGTTGGGATGAGCAGTTCTTC. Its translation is CASSLGGVPGQGWDEQFF. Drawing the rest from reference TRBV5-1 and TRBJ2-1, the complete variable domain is KAGVTQTPRYLIKTRGQQVTLSCSPISGHRSVSWYQQTPGQGLQFLFEYFSETQRNKGNFPGRFSGRQFSNSRSEMNVSTLELGDSALYLCASSLGGVPGQGWDEQFFGPGTRLTVL.

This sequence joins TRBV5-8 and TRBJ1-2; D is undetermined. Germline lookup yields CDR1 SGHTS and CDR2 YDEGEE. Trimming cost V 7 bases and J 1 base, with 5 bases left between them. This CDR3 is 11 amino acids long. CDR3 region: CASVLNYGYTF. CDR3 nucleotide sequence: TGTGCCAGCGTCCTTAACTATGGCTACACCTTC. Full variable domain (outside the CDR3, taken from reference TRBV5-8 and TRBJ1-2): EAGVTQSPTHLIKTRGQQATLRCSPISGHTSVYWYQQALGLGLQFLLWYDEGEERNRGNFPPRFSGRQFPNYSSELNVNALELEDSALYLCASVLNYGYTFGSGTRLTVV.

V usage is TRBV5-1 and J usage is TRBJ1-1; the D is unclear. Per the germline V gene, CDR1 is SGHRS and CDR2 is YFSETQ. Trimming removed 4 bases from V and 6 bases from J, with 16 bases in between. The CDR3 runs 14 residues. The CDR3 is CASSPSREGAEAFF. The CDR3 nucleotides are TGCGCCAGCAGCCCCTCACGAGAAGGAGCTGAAGCTTTCTTT.

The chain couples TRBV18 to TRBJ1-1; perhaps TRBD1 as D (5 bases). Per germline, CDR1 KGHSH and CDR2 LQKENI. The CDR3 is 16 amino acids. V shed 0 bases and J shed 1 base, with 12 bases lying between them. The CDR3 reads CASSPPEGKRNTEAFF. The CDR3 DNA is TGTGCCAGCTCACCACCGGAGGGGAAACGGAACACTGAAGCTTTCTTT.

Here the CDR3 DNA reads TGTGCCAGCAGCCGAGGGGGAGCCTACTATGGCTACACCTTC. Translation gives CASSRGGAYYGYTF. The chain employs TRBV5-6 and TRBJ1-2; D may be TRBD1 (6 bases). Germline V gene lookup returns CDR1 SGHDT and CDR2 YYEEEE. V was shortened by 4 bases and J by 3 bases, with 13 bases between the two germline ends. The CDR3 runs to 14 residues.

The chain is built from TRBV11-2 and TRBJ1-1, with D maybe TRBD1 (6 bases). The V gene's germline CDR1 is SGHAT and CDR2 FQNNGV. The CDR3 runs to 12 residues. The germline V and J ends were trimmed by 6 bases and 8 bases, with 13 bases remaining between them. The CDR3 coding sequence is TGTGCCAGCAGGGGGGGGCGGCAAGAAGCTTTCTTT. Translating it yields CASRGGRQEAFF.

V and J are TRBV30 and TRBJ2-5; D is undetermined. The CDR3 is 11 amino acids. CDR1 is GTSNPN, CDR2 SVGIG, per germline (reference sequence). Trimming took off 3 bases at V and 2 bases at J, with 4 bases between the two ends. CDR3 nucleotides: TGTGCCTGGAGCCCACAAGAGACCCAGTACTTC. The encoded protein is CAWSPQETQYF. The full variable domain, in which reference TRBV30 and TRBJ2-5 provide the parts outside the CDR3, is SQTIHQWPATLVQPVGSPLSLECTVEGTSNPNLYWYRQAAGRGLQLLFYSVGIGQISSEVPQNLSASRPQDRQFILSSKKLLLSDSGFYLCAWSPQETQYFGPGTRLLVL.

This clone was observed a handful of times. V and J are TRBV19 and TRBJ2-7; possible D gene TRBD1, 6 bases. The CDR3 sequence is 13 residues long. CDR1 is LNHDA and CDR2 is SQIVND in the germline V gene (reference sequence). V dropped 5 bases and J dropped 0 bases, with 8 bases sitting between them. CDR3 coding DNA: TGTGCCAGTAGTGAACAGGGCTCCTACGAGCAGTACTTC. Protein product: CASSEQGSYEQYF.

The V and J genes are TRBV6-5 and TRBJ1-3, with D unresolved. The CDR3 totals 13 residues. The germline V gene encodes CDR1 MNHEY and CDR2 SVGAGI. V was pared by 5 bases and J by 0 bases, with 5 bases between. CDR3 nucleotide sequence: TGTGCCAGCAGTCAGTACTCTGGAAACACCATATATTTT. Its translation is CASSQYSGNTIYF.

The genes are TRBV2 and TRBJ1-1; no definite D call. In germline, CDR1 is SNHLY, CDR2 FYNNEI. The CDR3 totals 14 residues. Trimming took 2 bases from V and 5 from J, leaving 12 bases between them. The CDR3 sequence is CASSEFMEGTEAFF. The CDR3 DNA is TGTGCCAGCAGTGAATTCATGGAGGGTACTGAAGCTTTCTTT. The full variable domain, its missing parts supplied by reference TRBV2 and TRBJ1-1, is EPEVTQTPSHQVTQMGQEVILRCVPISNHLYFYWYRQILGQKVEFLVSFYNNEISEKSEIFDDQFSVERPDGSNFTLKIRSTKLEDSAMYFCASSEFMEGTEAFFGQGTRLTVV.

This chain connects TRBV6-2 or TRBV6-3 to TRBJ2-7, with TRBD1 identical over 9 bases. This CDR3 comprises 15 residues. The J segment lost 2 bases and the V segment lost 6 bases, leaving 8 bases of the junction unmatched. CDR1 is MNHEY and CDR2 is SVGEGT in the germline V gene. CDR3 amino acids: CASSKGQGSTYEQYF. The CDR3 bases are TGTGCCAGCAGCAAGGGACAGGGCAGTACCTACGAGCAGTACTTC.

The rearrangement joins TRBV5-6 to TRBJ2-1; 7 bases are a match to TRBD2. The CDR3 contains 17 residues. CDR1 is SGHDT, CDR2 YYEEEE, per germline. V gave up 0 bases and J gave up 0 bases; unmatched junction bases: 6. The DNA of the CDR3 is TGTGCCAGCAGCTTGGTTGGCGGCGGGGGCTCCTACAATGAGCAGTTCTTC. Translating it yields CASSLVGGGGSYNEQFF.

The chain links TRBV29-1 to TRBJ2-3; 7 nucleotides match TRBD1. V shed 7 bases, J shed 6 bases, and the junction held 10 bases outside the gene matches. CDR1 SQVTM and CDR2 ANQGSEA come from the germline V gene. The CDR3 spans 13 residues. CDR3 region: CSAKDRLFDTQYF. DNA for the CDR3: TGCAGCGCCAAGGACAGGCTATTCGATACGCAGTATTTT.

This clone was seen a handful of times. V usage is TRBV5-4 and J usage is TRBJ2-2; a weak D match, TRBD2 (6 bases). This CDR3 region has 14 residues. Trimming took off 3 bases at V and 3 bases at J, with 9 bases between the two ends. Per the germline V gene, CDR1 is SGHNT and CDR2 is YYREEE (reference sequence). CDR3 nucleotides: TGTGCCAGCAGCTCGGGGGTTTACACCGGGGAGCTGTTTTTT. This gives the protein CASSSGVYTGELFF.

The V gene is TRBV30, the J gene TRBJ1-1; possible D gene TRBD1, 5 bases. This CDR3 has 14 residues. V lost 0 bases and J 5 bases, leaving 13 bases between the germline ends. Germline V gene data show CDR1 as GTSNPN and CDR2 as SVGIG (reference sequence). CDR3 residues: CAWSVVGGETEAFF. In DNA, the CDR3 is TGTGCCTGGAGTGTCGTGGGGGGAGAAACTGAAGCTTTCTTT.

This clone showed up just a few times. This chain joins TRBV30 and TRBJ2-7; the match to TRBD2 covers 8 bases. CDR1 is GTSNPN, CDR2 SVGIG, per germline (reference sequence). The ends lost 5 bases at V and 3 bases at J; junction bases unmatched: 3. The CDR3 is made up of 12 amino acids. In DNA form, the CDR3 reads TGTGCCTGGGGACTAGCTGTCTACGAGCAGTACTTC. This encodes CAWGLAVYEQYF.

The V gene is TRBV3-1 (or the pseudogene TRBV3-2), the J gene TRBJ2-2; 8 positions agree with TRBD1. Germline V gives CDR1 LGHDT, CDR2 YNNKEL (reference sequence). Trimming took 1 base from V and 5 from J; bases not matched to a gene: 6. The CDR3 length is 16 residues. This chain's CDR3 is CASSQVGQGATGELFF. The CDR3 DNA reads TGTGCCAGCAGCCAAGTAGGGCAGGGGGCGACCGGGGAGCTGTTTTTT.

The CDR3 sequence: CASSLSMSNGVYGYTF. The CDR3 coding sequence is TGTGCCAGCAGCTTAAGTATGTCTAACGGAGTGTATGGCTACACCTTC. The chain couples TRBV7-9 to TRBJ1-2; no reliable D call. The length of the CDR3 is 16 residues. V lost 2 bases to trimming and J lost 5 bases, with 18 bases between them. Germline-derived CDR1 and CDR2 are SEHNR and FQNEAQ (reference sequence).

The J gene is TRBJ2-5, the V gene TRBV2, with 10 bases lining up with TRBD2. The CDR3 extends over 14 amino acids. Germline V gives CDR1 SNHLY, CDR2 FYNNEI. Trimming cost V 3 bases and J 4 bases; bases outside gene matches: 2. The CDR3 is CASSDSGGVETQYF. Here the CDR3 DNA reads TGTGCCAGCAGTGACAGCGGGGGGGTAGAGACCCAGTACTTC.

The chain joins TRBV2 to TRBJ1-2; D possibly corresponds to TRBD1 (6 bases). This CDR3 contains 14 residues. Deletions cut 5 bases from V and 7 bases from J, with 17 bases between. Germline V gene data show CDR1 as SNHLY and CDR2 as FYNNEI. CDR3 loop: CASSLQGWRFGYTF. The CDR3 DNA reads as TGTGCCAGCAGTCTACAGGGATGGAGGTTTGGCTACACCTTC.